This T cell receptor (beta chain) originates from a study of tumor-infiltrating lymphocytes in primary liver carcinoma (dated by TCRdb to the late 2010s). At the level of the whole study: Between late 2015 and early 2016, about five patients in China with histopathologically diagnosed primary liver carcinoma had their tumors surgically resected. Hepatocellular carcinoma (four) or combined HCC and intrahepatic cholangiocarcinoma (one) was present in the five patients, who were three men and two women aged 30 to 69 years. The five patients had tumors of stage T1-T3 N0M0, with maximum diameters ranging from roughly 4.2 to 10 cm. Samples yielded roughly 3.65 to 7.5 million productive TCRbeta reads; read depth did not differ significantly between tissue types. The study combined TCRbeta repertoire sequencing, expression microarrays and whole-exome sequencing across five regions of each liver tumor, with adjacent normal tissue and blood. A total of some 35 specimens from 5 patients went through TCRbeta repertoire sequencing, namely 25 tumor regions, 5 adjacent noncancerous liver tissues and 5 peripheral blood samples. Technical replicate repertoires showed high reproducibility, with mean shared-clone rates approximately 0.89 and correlation coefficients above 0.95.

Blood RNA was extracted from unsorted whole blood using TRIzol reagent, and germline DNA was obtained with the DNeasy Blood & Tissue kit. Patients had chronic HBV infection and were treatment-naive at sampling. Before surgery, approximately 3.7 milliliters of peripheral blood were drawn into K2EDTA tubes. Summary of the overall study and its limitations: The study included only five patients, and the authors note findings should be validated in a larger study. Because sequencing covered only the TCR beta chain and unpaired alpha chains were not captured, true repertoire diversity is likely underestimated. Bulk unsorted samples precluded comparing CD4+ and CD8+ T cell repertoires. The top 250 clones accounted for a significantly greater share of the repertoire in tumors than in blood (p = 0.039). Repertoire overlap was higher between tumor regions (mean roughly 35%) than tumor-adjacent (approximately 17%) or tumor-blood (14%) pairs, consistent with antigen-driven expansion.

This clonotype was observed many times. Its target antigen remains unknown. Base qualities are not at hand, and no much larger clone is one base apart. TCRbeta-specific cDNA was reverse-transcribed from about 520 ng total RNA using a constant-region primer and ProtoScript II reverse transcriptase. The TCRbeta libraries were prepared through three rounds of nested multiplex PCR following a slightly modified ARM-PCR procedure. Multiplex TRBV1-TRBV30 forward primers and a Cbeta reverse primer were used in the first two PCR rounds, each of which was run for approximately 10 cycles. A final 25-cycle PCR with Deep VentR polymerase added sample barcodes and Illumina adapters. Before sequencing, amplicons of 200-500 bp were gel-purified using a QIAquick gel extraction kit. An Illumina HiSeq 2500 was used to sequence the TCRbeta amplicons, generating 250-bp paired-end reads. As for the authors' bioinformatics: Trimmomatic v0.33 was used to quality-trim the reads, and FLASH v1.2.11 was used to merge paired reads so that full CDR3 sequences could be recovered. MiGEC v1.2.1b assigned V, D and J germline segments to the rearranged TCRbeta sequences. Clonotype statistics and Shannon-Wiener diversity indices were calculated with VDJtools v1.0.0. Except for diversity analysis, only each sample's 250 most abundant clonotypes were used in subsequent analyses to reduce sampling bias. The public reads were reprocessed in TCRdb via fastp at Q25 and MiXCR, keeping in-frame beta chains. Rows are unified per CDR3 protein, each entry keeping the most common DNA and genes. None of the V and J calls come from the authors' own analysis; TCRdb made them. The sample table holds 300,000 to 400,000 distinct CDR3 sequences, of which over 55% were seen once. Of the sample, approximately 9% is held by the ten largest clones.

V loses 6 bases of germline sequence and J loses 3 bases, and the interval between the two ends is 11 bases. The CDR3 numbers 12 residues from cysteine through phenylalanine. Only CDR3 DNA is held: 36 bases, read in frame from base 1. CDR1 and CDR2 are drawn from the germline V gene: SQVTM, ANQGSEA. Sequencing was performed on peripheral blood. The chain is assembled from TRBV29-1 and TRBJ1-2; the D gene lacks a confident call. The source of this sequence is a man aged 40-50 years with primary liver carcinoma and hepatitis B virus infection. The CDR3 in this case is CSVLPYDYGYTF. The nucleotide sequence is TGCAGCGTCCTACCGTACGACTATGGCTACACCTTC.